This entry describes one T cell receptor beta chain. This record belongs to a study of regulatory T cells in long-lasting Graves disease. Looked up from germline, CDR1 is LNHDA and CDR2 is SQIVND (reference sequence). V trimming: 10 bases; J trimming: 7 bases; junction bases outside the gene matches: 11. The CDR3 spans 14 residues. Arm-PCR of CDR3 regions with iRepertoire HTBI primers generated TCR beta libraries. TCRdb fed the multiplex PCR reads into MiXCR, producing one record per CDR3 protein. This table holds 520,000 or so distinct CDR3 sequences, around 12% found once. Time point denoted: newly diagnosed GD, antithyroid drugs for less than 3 months. PBMC-extracted RNA yielded the TCR library. This sample also belongs to another study, concerning T cells in Graves' hyperthyroidism and ophthalmopathy.

The receptor's source is a woman in her twenties or thirties with Graves disease. Sequencing used peripheral blood mononuclear cells (PBMCs), obtained at new diagnosis, from a patient treated with antithyroid drugs. The chain employs TRBV19 and TRBJ2-2; TRBD2 agrees at 8 bases. The CDR3 sequence is CATALSGRVGELFF. CDR3 nucleotide sequence: TGTGCCACCGCTCTAAGCGGGAGAGTCGGGGAGCTGTTTTTT.